The clone carrying this T cell receptor (beta chain) has at least ten counts. Its target is unknown. Germline loops: CDR1 SGHRS, CDR2 YFSETQ. V was pared by 4 bases and J by 5 bases, with 11 bases of the junction left unmatched. This CDR3 is 17 amino acids long. This sample was taken from a study of T cells after yellow fever vaccination. Background on the study: Any fraction with a low cell number was prepared using SMART-Seq v4 Ultra Low Input.

Points from the study as a whole: Subsequent booster samples again held most clones from primary vaccination (approximately 95% CD4, 88% CD8). A limited proportion of clonotypes was detected within both the CD4 and CD8 compartments.

Conversion of TCR transcripts into cDNA relied on 5'RACE template switching, which added a universal primer site and UMIs. MiXCR was run by TCRdb on the 5' RACE reads, yielding one entry per CDR3 protein. The data show about 350,000 distinct CDR3 sequences, roughly 8.6% seen once. The chain couples TRBV5-1 to TRBJ2-5; 13 bases line up with TRBD2. The sample here was PBMCs, taken more than 40 days after the first yellow fever vaccination. The sequence was obtained from a man aged 18 to 29 who received the YFV17D yellow fever vaccine. The CDR3 sequence: CASSPGLAGAFGETQYF. The DNA for the CDR3 is TGCGCCAGCAGCCCAGGACTAGCGGGGGCCTTCGGGGAGACCCAGTACTTC.